The 8 T cell receptor beta chains below come from one sample, sequenced in a study of identical twins. Via MiXCR, TCRdb re-called the 5' RACE reads, giving one row per CDR3 protein. The data hold roughly 290,000 distinct CDR3 sequences, with under 9.5% observed a single time. Separately, the same data were catalogued under a study of yellow fever vaccine responses in identical twins.

Sequencing was performed on memory (CD45RO+) T cells sorted from blood. The receptors here all came from a woman in her late teens or twenties in good health.

The rearrangement uses TRBV6-1 and TRBJ2-5; tentative D call: TRBD2 (6 bases). Germline V gene sequence: CDR1 MNHNS, CDR2 SASEGT. The V end lost 9 bases, the J end lost 5 bases, and 19 bases lay between the germline ends. This CDR3 comprises 14 residues. DNA of the CDR3: TGTGCCAGTGGCCGGGCGGGGCCAGGGGAGACCCAGTACTTC. Encoded protein: CASGRAGPGETQYF.

The rearrangement uses TRBV5-1 and TRBJ2-5, with 10 bases fitting TRBD2. This CDR3 is built from 17 residues. Germline V gene sequence: CDR1 SGHRS, CDR2 YFSETQ. Unmatched junction bases numbered 15, after V lost 3 bases and J lost 7 bases. The CDR3 spells CASSSGLASGGPVTQYF. The CDR3 DNA reads TGCGCCAGCAGCTCGGGGTTGGCTAGCGGGGGCCCGGTGACCCAGTACTTC.

The V gene is TRBV5-1, the J gene TRBJ2-2, with D possibly matching TRBD2 (6 bases). The CDR3 is 16 amino acids. The V gene's germline CDR1 is SGHRS and CDR2 YFSETQ. The V gene lost 4 bases and the J gene lost 0 bases, with 13 bases spanning the gap. CDR3: CASSLLAVSNTGELFF. The CDR3 DNA reads as TGCGCCAGCAGCCTATTAGCGGTCTCGAACACCGGGGAGCTGTTTTTT.

This clonotype came up many times. This chain joins TRBV5-1 and TRBJ2-5; no clear D gene. CDR1 is SGHRS and CDR2 is YFSETQ in the germline V gene. The germline V and J ends were trimmed by 0 bases and 3 bases, with 9 bases remaining between them. The CDR3 is made up of 14 amino acids. CDR3 nucleotide sequence: TGCGCCAGCAGCTTGGCTCGTCCCGAAGAGACCCAGTACTTC. Residues: CASSLARPEETQYF.

The rearrangement joins TRBV9 to TRBJ2-5; the match to TRBD2 covers 8 bases. CDR1 SGDLS and CDR2 YYNGEE come from the germline V gene. The CDR3 has 14 amino acids. J gave up 13 bases and V 0 bases, and 11 bases lay outside the gene matches. CDR3: CASSVAGDGGAVYF. The CDR3 DNA follows: TGTGCCAGCAGCGTAGCTGGGGACGGGGGGGCGGTGTACTTC.

This chain uses TRBV6-1 with TRBJ2-6, with TRBD2 as a possible D gene (6 bases). The ends were cut back, 10 bases at V and 0 bases at J, with 16 bases in the middle. Germline V gene lookup returns CDR1 MNHNS and CDR2 SASEGT. This CDR3 contains 16 residues. Here the CDR3 DNA reads TGTGCCATCCTGGGACTCACGAGCTCTGGGGCCAACGTCCTGACTTTC. Amino acid sequence: CAILGLTSSGANVLTF.

The table lists this clonotype with a few counts. The V call is TRBV13, the J call TRBJ1-1; D gene unclear. CDR3 size: 11 residues. V was pared by 5 bases and J by 10 bases, with 11 bases between. Germline-derived CDR1 and CDR2 are PRHDT and FYEKMQ (reference sequence). The CDR3 is CASSRAPRAFF. In DNA, the CDR3 is TGTGCCAGCAGCCGGGCCCCTCGAGCTTTCTTT.

CDR3 in amino acids: CSARTSGGLHQETQYF. In DNA, the CDR3 is TGCAGTGCTAGGACTAGCGGGGGGTTACATCAAGAGACCCAGTACTTC. This rearrangement joins TRBV20-1 to TRBJ2-5, with 13 bases matching TRBD2. With V trimmed by 3 bases and J by 2 bases, 6 bases remained unmatched. Germline assignment: CDR1 DFQATT and CDR2 SNEGSKA (reference sequence). This CDR3 is 16 amino acids long.